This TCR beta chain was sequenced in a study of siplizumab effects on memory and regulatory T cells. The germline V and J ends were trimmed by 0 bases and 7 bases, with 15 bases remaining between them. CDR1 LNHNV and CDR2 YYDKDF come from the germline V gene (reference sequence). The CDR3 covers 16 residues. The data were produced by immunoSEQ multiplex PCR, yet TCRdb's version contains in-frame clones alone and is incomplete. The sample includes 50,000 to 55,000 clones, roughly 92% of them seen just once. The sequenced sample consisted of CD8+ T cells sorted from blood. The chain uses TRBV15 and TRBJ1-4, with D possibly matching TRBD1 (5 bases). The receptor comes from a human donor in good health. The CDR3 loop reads CATSRDRGAGLEKLFF. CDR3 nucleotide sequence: TGTGCCACCAGCAGAGATCGTGGGGCGGGGCTTGAAAAACTGTTTTTT.